The 6 T cell receptor beta chains below come from one sample, sequenced in a study of human T cells and chemical hapten exposure. MiXCR, run by TCRdb on the RACE reads, gives a single entry per CDR3 protein. The data show approximately 80,000 distinct CDR3 sequences, under 15% seen once. This sample's time point: patch test 3, about 24 weeks after DPC sensitization. Treatment described: therapeutic diphenylcyclopropenone sensitization with weekly scalp DPC. The sequencing used whole blood, collected in connection with sensitization to the hapten diphenylcyclopropenone (DPC). These TCRs come from a woman aged 45-60 years with alopecia areata. Some clones in this sample may be carry-over from other donors' samples.

This clonotype was seen at least ten times. The chain carries TRBV29-1 and TRBJ2-7, with a weak D call TRBD2 (6 bases). V lost 7 bases to trimming and J lost 0 bases, with 16 bases between them. The germline CDR1 and CDR2 sequences are SQVTM and ANQGSEA. This CDR3 contains 14 residues. The CDR3 DNA reads as TGCAGCGCCAGAATGGTGGGGGGCTCCTACGAGCAGTACTTC. Its translation is CSARMVGGSYEQYF.

This clonotype was recorded at least ten times. The chain couples TRBV5-1 to TRBJ1-1; 9 bases are a match to TRBD1. The CDR3 loop spans 13 amino acids. Unmatched junction bases numbered 5, after V lost 0 bases and J lost 11 bases. Per the germline V gene, CDR1 is SGHRS and CDR2 is YFSETQ. The CDR3 is CASSLAGQGKAFF. The CDR3 region has the DNA TGCGCCAGCAGCTTGGCAGGACAGGGGAAGGCTTTCTTT.

This clonotype was counted many times. The CDR3 loop reads CASSFEALAGPGELFF. The CDR3 nucleotides are TGTGCCAGCAGTTTTGAAGCTCTAGCGGGCCCCGGGGAGCTGTTTTTT. V and J are TRBV12-3 or TRBV12-4 and TRBJ2-2; the match to TRBD2 covers 8 bases. The V gene end was trimmed by 3 bases and the J gene end by 6 bases; junction bases not matched to a gene: 9. The CDR3 totals 16 residues.

This clonotype was observed a few times. The chain combines TRBV29-1 with TRBJ2-2; D unresolved. The CDR3 has 13 amino acids. The V gene's germline CDR1 is SQVTM and CDR2 ANQGSEA. V shed 3 bases and J shed 1 base, with 6 bases lying between them. CDR3 residues: CSVEGQNTGELFF. The CDR3 region has the DNA TGCAGCGTTGAGGGCCAGAACACCGGGGAGCTGTTTTTT.

This chain connects TRBV10-3 to TRBJ1-3; 9 positions match TRBD1. The CDR3 has 14 amino acids. The germline gives CDR1 ENHRY, CDR2 SYGVKD. Trimming took 8 bases from V and 4 from J; bases not matched to a gene: 6. The CDR3 protein is CAIAGQGPGNTIYF. As DNA, the CDR3 is TGTGCCATCGCTGGACAGGGGCCAGGAAACACCATATATTTT.

This clonotype showed up just a few times. The chain carries TRBV9 and TRBJ2-4; D is uncertain. V was cut by 0 bases and J by 7 bases, with 11 bases left in between. Germline V CDR1 and CDR2: SGDLS, YYNGEE. The CDR3 has 14 residues. The CDR3 region has the DNA TGTGCCAGCAGCGTAGAGGCCCGTGCGAACATTCAGTACTTC. Residues: CASSVEARANIQYF.